The sequence of this TCR beta chain was determined in a study of blood T cell repertoires in COVID-19. Clones were sequenced by immunoSEQ multiplex PCR, and TCRdb holds only the in-frame ones, with some missing. The sample carries approximately 80,000 clones, around nine tenths recorded once. This CDR3 contains 15 residues. Trimming cost V 6 bases and J 8 bases, with 20 bases left between them. The germline V gene encodes CDR1 SNHLY and CDR2 FYNNEI. Sequencing was done on a sample of peripheral blood. The chain uses TRBV2 and TRBJ1-3, with D maybe TRBD1 (6 bases). This receptor was obtained from a man in his forties with acute or convalescent COVID-19. The CDR3 sequence: CASRFTGLSADTIYF. The CDR3 DNA reads TGTGCCAGCAGATTCACAGGGCTTTCGGCGGACACCATATATTTT.